The clone carrying this T cell receptor (beta chain) is labeled medium-sized. Its antigen remains unidentified. This specimen comes from a study of T cells in Graves' hyperthyroidism and ophthalmopathy. Broader study findings: Ophthalmopathy cases were set apart from stable hyperthyroidism by a 13 V-J model. Ophthalmopathy was predicted by the model a median of about six months ahead of onset.

RNA transcripts gave rise to amplified TCR beta CDR3 regions. The HTBI primer set was used in a first-round RT-PCR of the TCR CDR3. TCRdb re-analysed the multiplex PCR reads in MiXCR, keeping a single row per CDR3 protein. The sample gives 30,000 to 35,000 distinct CDR3 sequences, approximately 52% of which show up once; roughly 25% is in the top ten. After removal of 4 bases from V and 6 bases from J, the junction contained 6 bases not matched to a gene. This CDR3 spans 13 amino acids. The germline CDR1 and CDR2 sequences are SQVTM and ANQGSEA. A Clinical Activity Score of at least 3, a NOSPECS grade of at least 4 and a duration under 3 months were recorded in the ophthalmopathy patients. Uncontrolled infection, other autoimmune disease, pregnancy or lactation led to exclusion.

The source material was blood. The chain uses TRBV29-1 and TRBJ1-2; TRBD1 agrees at 9 bases. This TCR was recovered from a woman between 40 and 50 years old with Graves' ophthalmopathy. CDR3 bases: TGCAGCGTTGCCCAGGGACAGGGAGATGGCTACACCTTC. Translated, it gives CSVAQGQGDGYTF.